One sample yielded the 17 T cell receptor beta chains listed below, sequenced in a study of CD8+ T cells in alopecia areata (dated by TCRdb to between 2017 and 2018). What the time point label conveys for this sample: around 4 weeks on oral tofacitinib. The treatment or condition label corresponds to: oral pan-JAK inhibitor, 5-10 mg twice daily. Library preparation was by the immunoSEQ multiplex PCR assay. RNA was extracted from all samples and reverse transcribed into cDNA, which served as template for TCR sequencing. The immuneACCESS repertoire file appears here via TCRdb, limited to in-frame rearrangements. These files lack a portion of the clones; in checked studies, under half of the deficit traces to unresolved V genes, and the cause of the others is not known. The sample table shows about 210,000 clones, and about three fifths are seen once. The biggest ten clones account for about 4.2% of the sample.

The sequencing here drew on CD4+ T cells sorted from blood, taken at week 4, from a patient treated with tofacitinib. The receptors stem from a human donor with alopecia areata.

The chain employs TRBV12-5 and TRBJ2-1, with D unclear. In germline, CDR1 is LGHNT, CDR2 FRNRAP. The CDR3 contains 12 residues. V shed 9 bases and J shed 2 bases, with 8 bases lying between them. The CDR3 DNA is TGTGCTAGCACCCAGACCTACAATGAGCAGTTCTTC. It specifies CASTQTYNEQFF. The variable domain in full, completed from reference TRBV12-5 and TRBJ2-1, reads DARVTQTPRHKVTEMGQEVTMRCQPILGHNTVFWYRQTMMQGLELLAYFRNRAPLDDSGMPKDRFSAEMPDATLATLKIQPSEPRDSAVYFCASTQTYNEQFFGPGTRLTVL.

The chain joins TRBV4-2 to TRBJ1-5; the D gene is possibly TRBD1 (6 bases). CDR1 and CDR2 from the germline V gene are LGHNA and YNFKEQ. The CDR3 spans 15 residues. V was cut by 0 bases and J by 4 bases, with 10 bases left in between. CDR3 DNA sequence: TGTGCCAGCAGCCAAGATCAGGGGTTAAATCAGCCCCAGCATTTT. Translated, it gives CASSQDQGLNQPQHF.

This clone was recorded a few times. The chain has TRBV7-2 and TRBJ2-2, with unresolved D. Germline V gene lookup returns CDR1 SGHTA and CDR2 FQGNSA. The CDR3 has 12 amino acids. V lost 5 bases and J 6 bases, leaving 7 bases between the germline ends. CDR3 in amino acids: CASSPDSGELFF. The CDR3 region has the DNA TGTGCCAGCAGCCCCGACTCCGGGGAGCTGTTTTTT.

This clone has only a few counts. The chain combines TRBV5-4 with TRBJ2-1, with TRBD2 matching 8 bases. The germline gives CDR1 SGHNT, CDR2 YYREEE (reference sequence). CDR3 length: 16 amino acids. V shed 6 bases, J shed 2 bases, and the junction held 10 bases outside the gene matches. In DNA, the CDR3 is TGTGCCAGCACCCGGGGGGGTCTAGCGGCCTACAATGAGCAGTTCTTC. Its protein is CASTRGGLAAYNEQFF.

The chain links TRBV2 to TRBJ1-6; D perhaps matches TRBD1 (5 bases). Germline assignment: CDR1 SNHLY and CDR2 FYNNEI. This CDR3 is built from 16 residues. Trimming removed 2 bases from V and 3 bases from J, with 11 bases in between. The CDR3 protein is CASSEIGQGYNSPLHF. CDR3 DNA: TGTGCCAGCAGTGAAATTGGGCAGGGCTATAATTCACCCCTCCACTTT.

The chain has TRBV5-1 and TRBJ2-5, with D unresolved. Germline V lookup: CDR1 SGHRS, CDR2 YFSETQ. Trimming removed 0 bases at V and 2 bases at J, with 14 bases between. The CDR3 totals 16 residues. CDR3 region: CASSLGRNYRQETQYF. The DNA of the CDR3 is TGCGCCAGCAGCTTGGGCAGAAACTACCGGCAAGAGACCCAGTACTTC.

This rearrangement joins TRBV5-1 to TRBJ1-2; D is perhaps TRBD1 (5 bases). CDR3 size: 12 residues. V was clipped by 4 bases and J by 8 bases, with 12 bases between them. Germline V gives CDR1 SGHRS, CDR2 YFSETQ. CDR3 loop: CASSQDSEGYTF. The DNA of the CDR3 is TGCGCCAGCAGCCAAGACAGTGAAGGCTACACCTTC. Complete variable domain (other parts from reference TRBV5-1 and TRBJ1-2): KAGVTQTPRYLIKTRGQQVTLSCSPISGHRSVSWYQQTPGQGLQFLFEYFSETQRNKGNFPGRFSGRQFSNSRSEMNVSTLELGDSALYLCASSQDSEGYTFGSGTRLTVV.

The chain uses TRBV4-1 and TRBJ1-1, with 11 bases lining up with TRBD1. CDR1 is MGHRA and CDR2 is YSYEKL in the germline V gene. V was pared by 1 base and J by 5 bases, with 3 bases of the junction left unmatched. The CDR3 length is 15 residues. The DNA of the CDR3 is TGCGCCAGCAGCCAAGGGGACAGGGGGAGAACTGAAGCTTTCTTT. Encoded protein: CASSQGDRGRTEAFF.

The genes are TRBV6-6 and TRBJ2-7; D might be TRBD1 (6 bases). There are 13 residues in the CDR3. Germline lookup yields CDR1 MNHNY and CDR2 SVGAGI (reference sequence). V was pared by 6 bases and J by 1 base, with 10 bases between. The CDR3 DNA is TGTGCCAGCAGACCGACAGGTTCCTACGAGCAGTACTTC. Amino acids: CASRPTGSYEQYF.

V gene TRBV19 combines with J gene TRBJ2-1, with D possibly being TRBD1 (5 bases). CDR3 length: 13 amino acids. The germline gives CDR1 LNHDA, CDR2 SQIVND (reference sequence). V lost 6 bases and J lost 6, with 12 bases in between. The CDR3 here is CASRPGQINEQFF. CDR3 coding DNA: TGTGCCAGTAGACCCGGACAAATCAATGAGCAGTTCTTC.

This chain uses TRBV7-9 with TRBJ1-4, with 7 bases fitting TRBD1. The CDR3 has 15 residues. The germline CDR1 and CDR2 sequences are SEHNR and FQNEAQ (reference sequence). V shed 5 bases and J 5 bases; nucleotides not matched to a gene: 8. Here the CDR3 reads CASSPRDSLNEKLFF. For the CDR3, the DNA is TGTGCCAGCAGCCCCCGGGACAGCCTGAATGAAAAACTGTTTTTT.

The rearrangement links TRBV7-9 to TRBJ1-6; no reliable D call. The CDR3 has 16 amino acids. The V and J ends lost 2 bases and 9 bases respectively, with 17 bases between them. Per the germline V gene, CDR1 is SEHNR and CDR2 is FQNEAQ (reference sequence). CDR3 sequence: CASSLTEGPATSPLHF. In DNA form, the CDR3 reads TGTGCCAGCAGCTTAACCGAGGGTCCAGCGACTTCACCCCTCCACTTT.

The chain has TRBV30 and TRBJ2-5; D unresolved. Germline V gives CDR1 GTSNPN, CDR2 SVGIG (reference sequence). This CDR3 contains 11 residues. Trimming removed 0 bases from V and 7 bases from J, with 6 bases in between. As DNA, the CDR3 is TGTGCCTGGAGTGTACTGGGGACCCAGTACTTC. Translated, it gives CAWSVLGTQYF.

Comment on this clone: The junction departs from germline at one end; a sequencing error may be responsible. V usage is TRBV20-1 and J usage is TRBJ2-5; TRBD1 or TRBD2 may be the D gene (5 bases each). The CDR3 length is 11 residues. The germline gives CDR1 DFQATT, CDR2 SNEGSKA (reference sequence). CDR3 nucleotides: TGCAGTGCTCCGGGACCATCGACTTTACACTTC. It yields the protein CSAPGPSTLHF.

The V and J genes are TRBV7-6 and TRBJ1-6, with D possibly matching TRBD1 (6 bases). This CDR3 spans 13 amino acids. The V gene lost 5 bases and the J gene lost 11 bases, with 13 bases spanning the gap. Germline CDR1 and CDR2: SGHVS and FNYEAQ. The CDR3: CASSNDRQAPLHF. In DNA, the CDR3 is TGTGCCAGCAGCAACGACCGACAGGCACCCCTCCACTTT.

The chain joins TRBV5-1 to TRBJ2-1, with D perhaps matching TRBD2 (5 bases). The CDR3 covers 12 residues. The V and J ends lost 0 bases and 10 bases respectively, with 8 bases between them. Germline V gene sequence: CDR1 SGHRS, CDR2 YFSETQ. The CDR3 DNA follows: TGCGCCAGCAGCTTGGGTGGAGGAGAGCAGTTCTTC. It is translated as CASSLGGGEQFF.

This clone appeared a few times. The rearrangement uses TRBV29-1 and TRBJ1-5; the D is unclear. CDR1 is SQVTM, CDR2 ANQGSEA, per germline. V lost 4 bases to trimming and J lost 6 bases, with 13 bases between them. There are 13 residues in the CDR3. Here the CDR3 DNA reads TGCAGCGTTGTAGTAACAGAGGGTCAGCCCCAGCATTTT. It is translated as CSVVVTEGQPQHF.